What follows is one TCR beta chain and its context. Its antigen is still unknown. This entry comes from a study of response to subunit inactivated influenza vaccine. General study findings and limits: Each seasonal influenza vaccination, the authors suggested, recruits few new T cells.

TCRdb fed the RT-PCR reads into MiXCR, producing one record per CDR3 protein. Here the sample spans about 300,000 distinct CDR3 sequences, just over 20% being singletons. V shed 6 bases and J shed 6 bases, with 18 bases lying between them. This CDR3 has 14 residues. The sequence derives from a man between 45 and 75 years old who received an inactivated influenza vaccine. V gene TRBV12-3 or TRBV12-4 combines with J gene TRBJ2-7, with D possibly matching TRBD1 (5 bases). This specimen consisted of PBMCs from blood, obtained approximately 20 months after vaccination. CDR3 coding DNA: TGTGCCAGCAGCCCCCCGGCCAGGGCGAGCGAGCAGTACTTC. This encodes CASSPPARASEQYF.